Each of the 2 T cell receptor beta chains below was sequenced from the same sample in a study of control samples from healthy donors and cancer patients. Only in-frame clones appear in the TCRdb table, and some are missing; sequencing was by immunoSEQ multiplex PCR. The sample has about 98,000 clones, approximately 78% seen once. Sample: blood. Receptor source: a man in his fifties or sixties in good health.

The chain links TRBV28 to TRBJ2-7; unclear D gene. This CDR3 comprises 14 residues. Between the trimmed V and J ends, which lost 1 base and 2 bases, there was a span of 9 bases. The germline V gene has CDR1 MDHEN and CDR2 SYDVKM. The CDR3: CASSLYLGTYEQYF. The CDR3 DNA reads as TGTGCCAGCAGTTTATACCTGGGAACCTACGAGCAGTACTTC.

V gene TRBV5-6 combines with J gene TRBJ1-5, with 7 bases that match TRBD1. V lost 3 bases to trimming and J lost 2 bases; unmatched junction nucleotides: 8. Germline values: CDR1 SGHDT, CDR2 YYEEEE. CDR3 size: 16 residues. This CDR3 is CASSSAGGVGNQPQHF. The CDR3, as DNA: TGTGCCAGCAGCTCCGCAGGGGGGGTCGGCAATCAGCCCCAGCATTTT.